This TCR beta chain was sequenced for a study of response to subunit inactivated influenza vaccine. The study, taken as a whole, reports: With each seasonal influenza vaccination, the authors suggested, few new T cells are recruited.

TCRdb reprocessed the RT-PCR reads via MiXCR and lists one record per CDR3 protein. The table includes 600,000 to 850,000 distinct CDR3 sequences, about 15% detected once. This clonotype was seen a few times. What it binds is unknown. Germline CDR1 and CDR2: MNHEY and SVGEGT. The CDR3 has 14 residues. After removal of 3 bases from V and 6 bases from J, the junction contained 1 base not matched to a gene. The chain links TRBV6-2 or TRBV6-3 to TRBJ2-1, with TRBD2 identical over 11 bases. The sequence came from a man aged 50 to 59 who received an inactivated influenza vaccine. The specimen comprised PBMCs from blood, sampled around 15 days before vaccination. CDR3 protein: CASSYSGGANEQFF. CDR3 bases: TGTGCCAGCAGTTATAGCGGGGGGGCCAATGAGCAGTTCTTC.